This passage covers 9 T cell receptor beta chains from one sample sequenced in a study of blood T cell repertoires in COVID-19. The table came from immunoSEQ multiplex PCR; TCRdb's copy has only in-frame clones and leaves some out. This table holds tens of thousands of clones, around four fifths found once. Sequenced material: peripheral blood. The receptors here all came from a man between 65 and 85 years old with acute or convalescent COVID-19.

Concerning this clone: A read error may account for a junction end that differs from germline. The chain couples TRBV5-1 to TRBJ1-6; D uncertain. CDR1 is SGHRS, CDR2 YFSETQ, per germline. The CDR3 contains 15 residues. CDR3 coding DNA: TGCGCCAGCAACTTGGGTAGCTCCTATAATTCACCCCTCCACTTT. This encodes CASNLGSSYNSPLHF.

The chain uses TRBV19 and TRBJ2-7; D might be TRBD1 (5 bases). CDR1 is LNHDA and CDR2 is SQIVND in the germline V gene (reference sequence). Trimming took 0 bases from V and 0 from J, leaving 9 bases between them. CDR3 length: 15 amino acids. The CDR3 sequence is CASSIEHRTSYEQYF. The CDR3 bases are TGTGCCAGTAGTATAGAGCACAGGACCTCCTACGAGCAGTACTTC. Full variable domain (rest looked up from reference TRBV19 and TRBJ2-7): DGGITQSPKYLFRKEGQNVTLSCEQNLNHDAMYWYRQDPGQGLRLIYYSQIVNDFQKGDIAEGYSVSREKKESFPLTVTSAQKNPTAFYLCASSIEHRTSYEQYFGPGTRLTVT.

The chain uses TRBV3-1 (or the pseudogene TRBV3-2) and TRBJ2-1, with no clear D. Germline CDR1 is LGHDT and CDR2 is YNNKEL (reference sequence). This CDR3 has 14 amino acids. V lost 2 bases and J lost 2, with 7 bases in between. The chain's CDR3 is CASSQRAAYNEQFF. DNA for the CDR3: TGTGCCAGCAGCCAACGCGCCGCCTACAATGAGCAGTTCTTC.

The CDR3 spells CASRGLAGAKNIQYF. As DNA, the CDR3 is TGTGCCAGCAGAGGACTAGCAGGAGCCAAAAACATTCAGTACTTC. The chain joins TRBV11-2 to TRBJ2-4; 8 positions match TRBD2. The CDR3 consists of 15 residues. Germline CDR1 is SGHAT and CDR2 is FQNNGV. The V and J ends lost 6 bases and 0 bases, in that order; junction bases with no gene match: 4.

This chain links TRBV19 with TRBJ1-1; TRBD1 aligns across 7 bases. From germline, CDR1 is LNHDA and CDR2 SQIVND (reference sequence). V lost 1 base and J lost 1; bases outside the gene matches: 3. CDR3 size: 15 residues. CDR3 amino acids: CASSIGRTGNTEAFF. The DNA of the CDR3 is TGTGCCAGTAGTATAGGGCGGACAGGGAACACTGAAGCTTTCTTT.

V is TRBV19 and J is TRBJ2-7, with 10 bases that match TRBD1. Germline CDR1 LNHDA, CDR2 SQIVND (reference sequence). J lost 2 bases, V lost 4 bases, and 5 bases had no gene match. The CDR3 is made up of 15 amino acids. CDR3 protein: CASSRYGTGAYEQYF. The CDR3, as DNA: TGTGCCAGTAGTAGATACGGGACAGGGGCCTACGAGCAGTACTTC.

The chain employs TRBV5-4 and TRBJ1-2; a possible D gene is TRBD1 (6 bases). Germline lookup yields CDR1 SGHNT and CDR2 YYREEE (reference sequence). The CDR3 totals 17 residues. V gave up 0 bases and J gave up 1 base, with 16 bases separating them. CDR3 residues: CASSLGTVLAFNYGYTF. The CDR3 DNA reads TGTGCCAGCAGCTTGGGGACAGTGCTTGCTTTTAACTATGGCTACACCTTC.

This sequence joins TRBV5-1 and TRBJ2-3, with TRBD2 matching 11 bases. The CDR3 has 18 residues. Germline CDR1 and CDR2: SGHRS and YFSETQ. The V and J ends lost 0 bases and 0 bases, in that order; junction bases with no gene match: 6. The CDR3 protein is CASSLGSSGGPSTDTQYF. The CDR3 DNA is TGCGCCAGCAGCTTGGGTTCTAGCGGGGGGCCTAGCACAGATACGCAGTATTTT.

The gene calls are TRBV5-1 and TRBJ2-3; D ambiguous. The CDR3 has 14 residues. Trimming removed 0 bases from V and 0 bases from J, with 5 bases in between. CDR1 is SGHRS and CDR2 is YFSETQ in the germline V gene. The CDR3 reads CASSLGQSTDTQYF. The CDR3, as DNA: TGCGCCAGCAGCTTGGGGCAAAGCACAGATACGCAGTATTTT.